One and the same sample provided the 13 T cell receptor beta chains below, sequenced in a study of cytomegalovirus exposure and HLA in healthy donors. The table came from immunoSEQ multiplex PCR; TCRdb's copy has only in-frame clones and leaves some out. In the table there are more than 250,000 clones, approximately 86% of which are singletons. The sample taken for sequencing was PBMCs. The receptor set was obtained from a woman in her 30s in good health and CMV-seropositive.

The gene calls are TRBV27 and TRBJ2-1; 13 nucleotides line up with TRBD2. The junction had 11 bases not matched to a gene; V was cut back by 2 bases and J by 7 bases. Germline V gene data show CDR1 as MNHEY and CDR2 as SMNVEV (reference sequence). CDR3 size: 18 residues. As DNA, the CDR3 is TGTGCCAGCAGTTTACGGGCCGTACTAGCGGGAGGGGGTAATGAGCAGTTCTTC. As protein: CASSLRAVLAGGGNEQFF.

This sequence joins TRBV25-1 and TRBJ1-1; D not certain. The germline V gene encodes CDR1 MGHDK and CDR2 SYGVNS. V lost 1 base, J lost 1 base, and 4 bases lay in between. CDR3 size: 13 residues. CDR3 protein: CASSESPNTEAFF. In nucleotides, the CDR3 is TGTGCCAGCAGTGAATCCCCGAACACTGAAGCTTTCTTT. Supplemented by reference TRBV25-1 and TRBJ1-1, the full variable domain reads EADIYQTPRYLVIGTGKKITLECSQTMGHDKMYWYQQDPGMELHLIHYSYGVNSTEKGDLSSESTVSRIRTEHFPLTLESARPSHTSQYLCASSESPNTEAFFGQGTRLTVV.

This chain joins TRBV27 and TRBJ1-6; no definite D call. V was shortened by 8 bases and J by 4 bases, with 12 bases between the two germline ends. The germline V gene has CDR1 MNHEY and CDR2 SMNVEV (reference sequence). The CDR3 consists of 14 residues. This chain's CDR3 is CASQRTGYNSPLHF. In DNA form, the CDR3 reads TGTGCCAGCCAACGCACGGGATATAATTCACCCCTCCACTTT.

The chain links TRBV5-1 to TRBJ2-2; 11 bases are a match to TRBD2. V dropped 1 base and J dropped 3; count of bases not matched to a gene: 11. CDR1 is SGHRS and CDR2 is YFSETQ in the germline V gene. CDR3 size: 19 residues. The CDR3 nucleotides are TGCGCCAGCAGCTTGTTGGGGACTAGCGGACTGGGGCACACCGGGGAGCTGTTTTTT. This codes for CASSLLGTSGLGHTGELFF. Based on the CDR3 plus reference TRBV5-1 and TRBJ2-2, the full variable domain is KAGVTQTPRYLIKTRGQQVTLSCSPISGHRSVSWYQQTPGQGLQFLFEYFSETQRNKGNFPGRFSGRQFSNSRSEMNVSTLELGDSALYLCASSLLGTSGLGHTGELFFGEGSRLTVL.

The chain is built from TRBV30 and TRBJ1-1; 11 nucleotides agree with TRBD1. Germline V gene lookup returns CDR1 GTSNPN and CDR2 SVGIG (reference sequence). The CDR3 extends over 14 amino acids. The J segment lost 4 bases and the V segment lost 5 bases, leaving 6 bases of the junction unmatched. CDR3 amino acids: CAWLRGTGGTEAFF. CDR3 in DNA: TGTGCCTGGTTGAGAGGGACAGGGGGCACTGAAGCTTTCTTT. The full variable domain, completed using reference TRBV30 and TRBJ1-1, is SQTIHQWPATLVQPVGSPLSLECTVEGTSNPNLYWYRQAAGRGLQLLFYSVGIGQISSEVPQNLSASRPQDRQFILSSKKLLLSDSGFYLCAWLRGTGGTEAFFGQGTRLTVV.

The chain carries TRBV30 and TRBJ2-1; 7 positions agree with TRBD2. V lost 6 bases and J lost 7; bases outside the gene matches: 3. Germline V gene lookup returns CDR1 GTSNPN and CDR2 SVGIG (reference sequence). There are 11 residues in the CDR3. This CDR3 is CACWGGNEQFF. CDR3 bases: TGTGCCTGCTGGGGGGGGAATGAGCAGTTCTTC.

The chain combines TRBV30 with TRBJ1-1, with no clear D. The CDR3 is 11 residues long. V was clipped by 2 bases and J by 7 bases, with 8 bases between them. From germline, CDR1 is GTSNPN and CDR2 SVGIG (reference sequence). CDR3 amino acids: CAWSIQNEAFF. The CDR3 DNA sequence: TGTGCCTGGAGTATCCAGAATGAAGCTTTCTTT. Complete variable domain (other parts from reference TRBV30 and TRBJ1-1): SQTIHQWPATLVQPVGSPLSLECTVEGTSNPNLYWYRQAAGRGLQLLFYSVGIGQISSEVPQNLSASRPQDRQFILSSKKLLLSDSGFYLCAWSIQNEAFFGQGTRLTVV.

There are a few counts of this clone. J is TRBJ2-7 and V is TRBV7-9; D is undetermined. The CDR3 contains 12 residues. V was cut by 4 bases and J by 2 bases, with 6 bases left in between. The V gene's germline CDR1 is SEHNR and CDR2 FQNEAQ (reference sequence). The DNA for the CDR3 is TGTGCCAGCAGCTACGCAACCTACGAGCAGTACTTC. Its protein is CASSYATYEQYF.

Written as DNA, the CDR3 is TGTGCCAGCAGTCCCTTATATGGCGGACAGGGTGGTGATGGCTACACCTTC. It codes for CASSPLYGGQGGDGYTF. The V gene is TRBV27, the J gene TRBJ1-2, with TRBD1 matching 8 bases. Germline V lookup: CDR1 MNHEY, CDR2 SMNVEV (reference sequence). V lost 5 bases, J lost 6 bases, and 17 bases stayed unmatched. The CDR3 has 17 residues.

The chain employs TRBV30 and TRBJ1-5; D may be TRBD1 (6 bases). Germline CDR1 reads GTSNPN; CDR2 reads SVGIG (reference sequence). The CDR3 spans 13 residues. V lost 0 bases, J lost 7 bases, and 10 bases lay in between. CDR3 loop: CAWSVQGMQPQHF. Here the CDR3 DNA reads TGTGCCTGGAGTGTACAGGGTATGCAGCCCCAGCATTTT.

V is TRBV6-5 and J is TRBJ2-7; weak D call: TRBD2 (5 bases). The V gene lost 6 bases and the J gene lost 5 bases, with 11 bases spanning the gap. Germline V CDR1 and CDR2: MNHEY, SVGAGI. The CDR3 length is 12 residues. In DNA form, the CDR3 reads TGTGCCAGCAGCTCTTTCGGGGACGAGCAGTACTTC. Amino acid sequence: CASSSFGDEQYF.

The V gene is TRBV5-4, the J gene TRBJ2-5; no definite D call. V lost 1 base to trimming and J lost 2 bases, with 3 bases between them. The V gene's germline CDR1 is SGHNT and CDR2 YYREEE (reference sequence). CDR3 length: 12 residues. The chain's CDR3 is CASSLSQETQYF. The CDR3 nucleotides read TGTGCCAGCAGCTTGTCTCAAGAGACCCAGTACTTC.

The chain combines TRBV14 with TRBJ2-5; the D is unclear. The length of the CDR3 is 12 residues. V shed 1 base and J shed 4 bases, with 4 bases lying between them. Germline values: CDR1 SGHDN, CDR2 FVKESK. CDR3 protein: CASSQALETQYF. Here the CDR3 DNA reads TGTGCCAGCAGCCAAGCGTTAGAGACCCAGTACTTC.